The rows below give T cell receptor beta chains drawn from one sample of a study of blood T cells in healthy people across ages. TCRdb used MiXCR to reprocess the 5' RACE reads, holding one entry per CDR3 protein. Among hundreds of thousands of distinct CDR3 sequences listed, about 21% were seen once. Sample: blood. The receptors were sampled from a man between 70 and 80 years old in good health. The CDR3 runs from the conserved cysteine through the conserved F or W. A D gene is named only where the DNA matches it firmly. The size field is filled for only some rows; it gives once, few, many or a size class.

>-|TRBJ2-1|TRBV12-3/TRBV12-4|TRBD1
TGTGCCAGCAGTTTACTGGACAGGGGAAACAATGAGCAGTTCTTC
CASSLLDRGNNEQFF
>-|TRBJ2-1|TRBV24-1|-
TGTGCCACCAGTGATTCGAGATCCCCCCGTTACAATGAGCAGTTCTTC
CATSDSRSPRYNEQFF
>-|TRBJ1-1|TRBV29-1|-
TGCAGCGTTGTTGCCCAGGGAAACACTGAAGCTTTCTTT
CSVVAQGNTEAFF
>few|TRBJ2-2|TRBV2|TRBD2
TGTGCCAGCAGTGCTATGGGACTAGACACCGGGGAGCTGTTTTTT
CASSAMGLDTGELFF
>-|TRBJ2-5|TRBV28|-
TGTGCCAGCAGTGTCGACGGGACCGCCCAAGAGACCCAGTACTTC
CASSVDGTAQETQYF
>few|TRBJ2-5|TRBV5-1|-
TGCGCCAGCAGCTTGGGGACAGACTTCCAAGAGACCCAGTACTTC
CASSLGTDFQETQYF
>few|TRBJ2-5|TRBV4-1|-
TGCGCCACCCCGGCCTACAAAGAGACCCAGTACTTC
CATPAYKETQYF
>few|TRBJ2-4|TRBV28|-
TGTGCCAGCAGTCTTACAGCTGCGGGGGCCAAAAACATTCAGTACTTC
CASSLTAAGAKNIQYF
>few|TRBJ2-1|TRBV6-2/TRBV6-3|-
TGTGCCAGCAATCAGAAAGCGGGTAGCTCCTACAATGAGCAGTTCTTC
CASNQKAGSSYNEQFF
>few|TRBJ2-7|TRBV6-1|TRBD1
TGTGCCAGCAGGATCCCGGGACAGGGAAACGAGCAGTACTTC
CASRIPGQGNEQYF
>-|TRBJ2-2|TRBV6-8|TRBD2
TGTGCCAGCAGGGGACTAGCGCTGAGCACCGGGGAGCTGTTTTTT
CASRGLALSTGELFF
>-|TRBJ2-5|TRBV20-1|TRBD1
TGCAGTGTCACACAGGGGTTCCTCTCCCAAGAGACCCAGTACTTC
CSVTQGFLSQETQYF
>many|TRBJ2-1|TRBV6-2/TRBV6-3|TRBD2
TGTGCCAGCAGTGGGCACGGGGGGCAAAATAGCGGGGGTGTCTACAATGAGCAGTTCTTC
CASSGHGGQNSGGVYNEQFF
>-|TRBJ2-1|TRBV3-1|TRBD2
TGTGCCAGCAGCCCTCTGTGGACTAGCGGGCCTCAGTTCTTC
CASSPLWTSGPQFF
>many|TRBJ2-7|TRBV28|-
TGTGCCAGCAGCTACCCAGGGACTGACTACGAGCAGTACTTC
CASSYPGTDYEQYF
>-|TRBJ2-5|TRBV7-2|-
TGTGCCAGCAGCTACTCTACAGGGGAGGTGGAGACCCAGTACTTC
CASSYSTGEVETQYF
>few|TRBJ1-1|TRBV7-9|-
TGTGCCAGCAGCCCATTAGGGGCGGAAGCTTTCTTT
CASSPLGAEAFF
>few|TRBJ2-2|TRBV7-9|-
TGTGCCAGCAGCCGACTAGACAGGGCATATACCGGGGAGCTGTTTTTT
CASSRLDRAYTGELFF
>few|TRBJ2-1|TRBV2|-
TGTGCCAGCAACTTAGGGAGCAACAATGAGCAGTTCTTC
CASNLGSNNEQFF
>-|TRBJ2-3|TRBV4-2|-
TGTGCCAGCAGCCAAGAAGTGGGAGTTGGTACAGATACGCAGTATTTT
CASSQEVGVGTDTQYF
>few|TRBJ2-5|TRBV7-9|-
TGTGCCAGCAGCTTACCCAGGGGAACCCAAGAGACCCAGTACTTC
CASSLPRGTQETQYF
>-|TRBJ1-4|TRBV28|TRBD1
TGTGCCAGCAGTTTCTCTAGGGGGCACACTAATGAAAAACTGTTTTTT
CASSFSRGHTNEKLFF
>-|TRBJ2-7|TRBV7-9|-
TGTGCCAGCAGCTTCACCCAAAGCTCCTACGAGCAGTACTTC
CASSFTQSSYEQYF
>-|TRBJ2-5|TRBV5-1|TRBD2
TGCGCCAGCAGCTTGGCGGCTAGCGGGTTTGAGACCCAGTACTTC
CASSLAASGFETQYF
>-|TRBJ2-7|TRBV12-3/TRBV12-4|-
TGTGCCAGCAGTCCCGGGAACAGAGTCTACGAGCAGTACTTC
CASSPGNRVYEQYF
>-|TRBJ1-1|TRBV6-1|-
TGTGCCAGCAAACGGGACATGGACACTGAAGCTTTCTTT
CASKRDMDTEAFF
>-|TRBJ1-3|TRBV20-1|-
TGCAGTGCTCCCCAACTACCAAAACAGCGCAGCTCTGGAAACACCATATATTTT
CSAPQLPKQRSSGNTIYF
>many|TRBJ1-2|TRBV4-1|TRBD1
TGCGCCAGCAGCCAAGGACAGGGGGCGGACTATGGCTACACCTTC
CASSQGQGADYGYTF